This T cell receptor (beta chain) was retrieved from a study of radiotherapy plus CTLA-4 blockade in lung cancer. Germline lookup yields CDR1 SGHAT and CDR2 FQNNGV. The CDR3 loop spans 15 amino acids. The J segment lost 3 bases and the V segment lost 1 base, leaving 5 bases of the junction unmatched. This table comes from immunoSEQ multiplex PCR, and its TCRdb copy is limited to in-frame clones, with some not included. Of roughly 48,000 clones detected, approximately 85% appear once; the ten largest clones hold about 3.3%. About this clone: No antigen is known for it.

Study-wide points: Early blood T cell clone dynamics reportedly forecast response best, with interferon-beta. Expansion in blood of tumor-derived TCR clones was seen after radiotherapy plus ipilimumab.

The clonotype comes from a human donor with non-small cell lung cancer who had stable disease on radiotherapy plus ipilimumab. The genes are TRBV11-2 and TRBJ1-1; 7 bases match TRBD1. Sample: peripheral blood, taken from a patient treated with radiotherapy plus ipilimumab. The CDR3 nucleotides are TGTGCCAGCAGCTTAGCAGGGGGAGCGTACACTGAAGCTTTCTTT. It codes for CASSLAGGAYTEAFF.